This T cell receptor (beta chain) appears in the sequencing data of a study of identical twins. Whole-study findings and limits: Abundant cord blood beta clonotypes carried fewer insertions; memory repertoires showed none. Conclusions rested on cross-sectional statistics rather than following the same donors.

TCRdb redid the calling of the 5' RACE reads with MiXCR, one entry per CDR3 protein. The data contain about 200,000 distinct CDR3 sequences, 6% to 9% of them singletons. Germline CDR1 SGHTA, CDR2 FQGNSA. V was clipped by 7 bases and J by 9 bases, with 19 bases between them. The CDR3 runs to 14 residues. Details on this clonotype: Its antigen is still unknown.

These records were also assigned to another study, of yellow fever vaccine responses in identical twins.

What was sequenced was memory (CD45RO+) T cells sorted from blood. The sequence came from a woman younger than 35 in good health. The chain links TRBV7-2 to TRBJ2-1; D gene unclear. CDR3 region: CASTPGRGVFEQFF. DNA of the CDR3: TGTGCCAGCACCCCGGGCCGAGGAGTGTTTGAGCAGTTCTTC.